A selection of T cell receptor beta chains follows, all from one sample in a study of T cells in Graves' hyperthyroidism and ophthalmopathy. TCRdb re-analysed the multiplex PCR reads in MiXCR, keeping a single row per CDR3 protein. The sample contains approximately 610,000 distinct CDR3 sequences, 14% to 15% of which appear only once. The sequencing sample was made of blood. Receptor source: a woman aged 40 to 55 with Graves' ophthalmopathy. The CDR3 runs from the conserved cysteine through the conserved F or W. A D gene is named only where the DNA matches it firmly. Expanded clones are given a class, and other clones once, few, many or no size at all.

cdr3_length	d_call	clone_size	j_call	v_call	cdr3_aa	cdr3_nt
13	NA	many	TRBJ2-7	TRBV12-3/TRBV12-4	CASSWQGWNEQYF	TGTGCCAGCAGTTGGCAGGGATGGAACGAGCAGTACTTC
16	TRBD2	many	TRBJ2-7	TRBV4-2	CASSQGTSGRSDEQYF	TGTGCCAGCAGCCAAGGGACTAGCGGGAGGAGCGACGAGCAGTACTTC
16	TRBD2	NA	TRBJ2-7	TRBV6-2/TRBV6-3	CASSYPRTSGSGEQYF	TGTGCCAGCAGCTACCCTCGGACTAGCGGGAGCGGGGAGCAGTACTTC
14	TRBD2	many	TRBJ2-7	TRBV2	CASLGTSGSNEQYF	TGTGCCAGCCTTGGGACTAGCGGGAGTAACGAGCAGTACTTC
18	TRBD2	NA	TRBJ2-7	TRBV20-1	CSARVAGLAGGISYEQYF	TGCAGTGCTAGAGTCGCAGGTTTAGCGGGAGGAATCTCCTACGAGCAGTACTTC
12	NA	many	TRBJ1-1	TRBV11-2	CASSLDQSLRFF	TGTGCCAGCAGCTTAGATCAGAGTCTGAGATTCTTT
13	NA	many	TRBJ1-1	TRBV27	CASSSYLNTEAFF	TGTGCCAGCAGTTCCTATTTGAACACTGAAGCTTTCTTT
14	NA	many	TRBJ1-2	TRBV6-1	CASRTLTGNYGYTF	TGTGCCAGCAGGACATTAACAGGGAACTATGGCTACACCTTC
13	NA	many	TRBJ2-5	TRBV30	CAWSVGGGETQYF	TGTGCCTGGAGTGTGGGCGGCGGGGAGACCCAGTACTTC
13	NA	NA	TRBJ1-5	TRBV30	CAWSSTPYGPQHF	TGTGCCTGGAGTTCGACCCCGTATGGTCCCCAGCATTTT
14	TRBD2	many	TRBJ2-1	TRBV29-1	CSVAGTRGSNEQFF	TGCAGCGTCGCCGGGACTAGGGGGTCCAATGAGCAGTTCTTC
14	TRBD2	many	TRBJ2-7	TRBV10-3	CAISSSGATYEQYF	TGTGCCATCAGTTCTAGCGGGGCCACCTACGAGCAGTACTTC
14	NA	NA	TRBJ2-2	TRBV11-1	CASSLKVFTGELFF	TGTGCCAGCAGCTTAAAGGTTTTCACCGGGGAGCTGTTTTTT
15	TRBD1	NA	TRBJ1-2	TRBV12-3/TRBV12-4	CASSPDRAANYGYTF	TGTGCCAGCAGTCCGGACAGGGCAGCTAACTATGGCTACACCTTC
15	NA	NA	TRBJ1-2	TRBV6-1	CASSEAGASGYGYTF	TGTGCCAGCAGTGAAGCGGGGGCCAGCGGATATGGCTACACCTTC
14	NA	many	TRBJ2-5	TRBV28	CASSLLLVGETQYF	TGTGCCAGCAGTCTCCTACTCGTCGGTGAGACCCAGTACTTC
14	TRBD1	many	TRBJ1-1	TRBV5-1	CASSRQGLRTEAFF	TGCGCCAGCAGCAGACAGGGCTTGAGAACTGAAGCTTTCTTT
12	NA	many	TRBJ1-2	TRBV20-1	CSARDRSYGYTF	TGCAGTGCTAGAGATAGAAGCTATGGCTACACCTTC
14	NA	few	TRBJ1-1	TRBV6-1	CAGRPGGVGTEAFF	TGTGCCGGACGCCCAGGAGGGGTGGGCACTGAAGCTTTCTTT
14	TRBD2	many	TRBJ2-5	TRBV2	CASKSSGSLETQYF	TGTGCCAGCAAATCCAGCGGGAGTCTGGAGACCCAGTACTTC
15	TRBD2	many	TRBJ2-7	TRBV20-1	CSTGLAGVLDYEQYF	TGCAGCACGGGACTAGCGGGAGTTTTGGATTACGAGCAGTACTTC
15	NA	many	TRBJ1-1	TRBV11-3	CASSPLTGENTEAFF	TGTGCCAGCAGCCCCTTGACAGGCGAGAACACTGAAGCTTTCTTT
14	NA	many	TRBJ2-7	TRBV6-2/TRBV6-3	CASSLEGSLYEQYF	TGTGCCAGCAGTTTGGAGGGATCCCTCTACGAGCAGTACTTC
18	TRBD2	NA	TRBJ2-5	TRBV4-3	CASSQAGTSGRWVETQYF	TGCGCCAGCAGCCAAGCCGGGACTAGCGGGAGATGGGTAGAGACCCAGTACTTC
14	NA	many	TRBJ2-2	TRBV7-3	CASSLGGPAGELFF	TGTGCCAGCAGCCTTGGAGGGCCCGCCGGGGAGCTGTTTTTT
14	TRBD1	many	TRBJ2-7	TRBV28	CASSSGQVDYEQYF	TGTGCCAGCAGTTCGGGACAGGTAGATTACGAGCAGTACTTC
11	NA	many	TRBJ2-1	TRBV6-1	CASTLNWEQFF	TGTGCCAGCACCTTAAACTGGGAGCAGTTCTTC
11	NA	many	TRBJ2-7	TRBV7-9	CASSSSDEQYF	TGTGCCAGCAGCTCCTCAGATGAGCAGTACTTC
13	TRBD2	many	TRBJ2-7	TRBV2	CASSEQREIEQYF	TGTGCCAGCAGTGAACAGCGGGAAATAGAGCAGTACTTC
14	TRBD1	NA	TRBJ2-2	TRBV6-1	CASTPDRDPGELFF	TGTGCCAGCACCCCGGACAGGGACCCCGGGGAGCTGTTTTTT
14	TRBD1	many	TRBJ2-5	TRBV28	CASSWTGGGETQYF	TGTGCCAGCAGTTGGACAGGGGGAGGAGAGACCCAGTACTTC
17	TRBD2	NA	TRBJ2-3	TRBV5-4	CASSYTGASGGTDTQYF	TGTGCCAGCAGCTACACAGGGGCTAGCGGGGGCACAGATACGCAGTATTTT
16	TRBD1	NA	TRBJ1-2	TRBV6-5	CASSYRDRIGTDGYTF	TGTGCCAGCAGTTACCGGGACAGGATCGGGACGGACGGCTACACCTTC
16	TRBD1	many	TRBJ1-2	TRBV29-1	CSVEPFGTVANYGYTF	TGCAGCGTTGAACCCTTCGGGACAGTAGCTAACTATGGCTACACCTTC
16	TRBD2	NA	TRBJ2-7	TRBV25-1	CASSVPSGGTTYEQYF	TGTGCCAGCAGTGTCCCCTCGGGGGGAACAACCTACGAGCAGTACTTC
12	NA	many	TRBJ1-2	TRBV27	CASSSASSGYTF	TGTGCCAGCAGTTCCGCTAGTTCTGGCTACACCTTC
15	TRBD2	NA	TRBJ2-7	TRBV19	CASSPRTSGGFGEYF	TGTGCCAGTAGCCCAAGGACTAGCGGAGGTTTTGGGGAGTACTTC
15	TRBD1	many	TRBJ1-5	TRBV15	CATSGRQGPNQPQHF	TGTGCCACCAGCGGTAGACAGGGACCCAATCAGCCCCAGCATTTT
14	NA	few	TRBJ1-4	TRBV2	CASGSGTGNEKLFF	TGTGCCAGCGGCTCCGGGACGGGGAATGAAAAACTGTTTTTT
15	TRBD1	many	TRBJ1-2	TRBV20-1	CSARDPGGANYGYTF	TGCAGTGCTAGAGACCCAGGGGGGGCGAACTATGGCTACACCTTC
12	NA	many	TRBJ2-7	TRBV28	CASSTSPYEQYF	TGTGCCAGCAGCACAAGCCCCTACGAGCAGTACTTC
15	NA	many	TRBJ2-5	TRBV11-2	CASSPPLGRRETQYF	TGTGCCAGCAGCCCCCCTTTAGGTAGACGAGAGACCCAGTACTTC
11	NA	many	TRBJ1-1	TRBV6-2/TRBV6-3	CASIRNTEAFF	TGTGCCAGCATCAGGAACACTGAAGCTTTCTTT
16	NA	many	TRBJ2-2	TRBV24-1	CATSDIDRHGAGELFF	TGTGCCACCAGTGATATCGACAGGCACGGGGCCGGGGAGCTGTTTTTT
14	NA	few	TRBJ1-1	TRBV18	CASYPPTANTEAFF	TGTGCCAGCTACCCCCCGACAGCGAACACTGAAGCTTTCTTT
12	TRBD1	few	TRBJ1-2	TRBV29-1	CSALGQGPSCTF	TGCAGCGCCCTGGGACAGGGGCCGTCTTGCACCTTC
14	NA	many	TRBJ1-1	TRBV10-3	CAISGRASETEAFF	TGTGCCATCAGTGGCAGGGCTAGCGAGACTGAAGCTTTCTTT
14	NA	few	TRBJ1-1	TRBV11-3	CASSLAGINTEAFF	TGTGCCAGCAGCTTAGCAGGGATAAACACTGAAGCTTTCTTT
15	TRBD2	many	TRBJ2-5	TRBV6-5	CAGTSGRALQKTQYF	TGTGCCGGGACTAGCGGGAGGGCTCTTCAGAAGACCCAGTACTTC
15	TRBD1	many	TRBJ2-7	TRBV6-2/TRBV6-3	CASLNQPTGDYEQYF	TGTGCCAGCCTAAACCAACCGACAGGGGACTACGAGCAGTACTTC
14	TRBD1	many	TRBJ2-7	TRBV11-1	CASRAQGETYEQYF	TGTGCCAGCAGAGCTCAGGGGGAAACCTACGAGCAGTACTTC
21	TRBD1	many	TRBJ1-5	TRBV15	CATSRAGHMGQGAKRDQPQHF	TGTGCCACCAGCAGAGCGGGACATATGGGACAGGGGGCTAAACGGGATCAGCCCCAGCATTTT
16	TRBD2	many	TRBJ2-2	TRBV19	CATMGGYVANTGELFF	TGTGCCACCATGGGGGGGTACGTGGCGAACACCGGGGAGCTGTTTTTT
11	NA	many	TRBJ2-7	TRBV2	CASSEGPATDF	TGTGCCAGCAGTGAAGGGCCAGCTACAGACTTC
15	NA	few	TRBJ1-2	TRBV7-9	CASSPRSAGNYGYTF	TGTGCCAGCAGCCCGCGGTCGGCAGGGAACTATGGCTACACCTTC